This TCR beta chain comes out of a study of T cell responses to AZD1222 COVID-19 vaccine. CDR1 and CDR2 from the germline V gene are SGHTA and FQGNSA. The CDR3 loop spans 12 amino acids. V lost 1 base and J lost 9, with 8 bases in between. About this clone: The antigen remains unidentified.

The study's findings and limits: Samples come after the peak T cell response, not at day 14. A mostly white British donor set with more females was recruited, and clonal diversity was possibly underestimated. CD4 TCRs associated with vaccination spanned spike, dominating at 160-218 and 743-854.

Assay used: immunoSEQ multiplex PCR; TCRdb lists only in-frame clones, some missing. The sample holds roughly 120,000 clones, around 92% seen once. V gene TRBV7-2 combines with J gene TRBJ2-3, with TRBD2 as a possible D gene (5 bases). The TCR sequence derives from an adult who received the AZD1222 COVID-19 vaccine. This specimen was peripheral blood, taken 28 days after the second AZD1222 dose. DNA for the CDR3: TGTGCCAGCAGCTTAGTCGGGGTAACGCAGTATTTT. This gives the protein CASSLVGVTQYF.